This TCR beta chain was captured by sequencing in a study of shared clonotypes between healthy human individuals. Replicate PCRs run on sorted subsets employed 200 ng DNA, some 33,000 T cell genomes. The table came from immunoSEQ multiplex PCR; TCRdb's copy has only in-frame clones and leaves some out. The sample shows about 640,000 clones, roughly 78% of them seen only once. Germline V gene sequence: CDR1 GTSNPN, CDR2 SVGIG (reference sequence). CDR3 length: 13 residues. Trimming shortened V by 2 bases and J by 5 bases, and 10 bases separated the two germline ends. Specimen: memory CD4+ T cells sorted from blood. The subset denotes: CD45RA-negative fraction. The origin of this receptor is a woman aged 25 to 39 in good health. The rearrangement uses TRBV30 and TRBJ1-5; a possible D gene is TRBD1 (5 bases). This chain's CDR3 is CAWSRQGDQPQHF. The CDR3 DNA is TGTGCCTGGAGTCGGCAGGGCGATCAGCCCCAGCATTTT.